One and the same sample provided the 15 T cell receptor beta chains below, sequenced in a study of OX40 agonist ivuxolimab in advanced cancers. Repertoires were generated with immunoSEQ multiplex PCR, while TCRdb's copy carries only in-frame clones and drops some. The table lists tens of thousands of clones, 75% to 90% of them singletons. Material: CD4+ or CD8+ T cells sorted from blood, obtained in a trial of the OX40 agonist ivuxolimab. The source of these receptors is an adult with an advanced solid tumor such as melanoma, head and neck, liver or kidney cancer.

The chain carries TRBV10-3 and TRBJ2-3; TRBD1 aligns across 8 bases. CDR3 size: 13 residues. V shed 4 bases, J shed 7 bases, and the junction held 4 bases outside the gene matches. CDR1 is ENHRY and CDR2 is SYGVKD in the germline V gene. The CDR3 sequence: CAISAGQGNTQYF. The CDR3 DNA is TGTGCCATCAGTGCCGGACAGGGTAATACGCAGTATTTT.

This clone was observed once. The chain joins TRBV5-5 to TRBJ2-6, with D uncertain. CDR3 length equals 17 residues. V was shortened by 2 bases and J by 0 bases, with 12 bases between the two germline ends. CDR1 is SGHKS and CDR2 is YYEKEE in the germline V gene (reference sequence). CDR3 in DNA: TGTGCCAGCAGCTTAGCCATCACAGACTCTGGGGCCAACGTCCTGACTTTC. This codes for CASSLAITDSGANVLTF.

V usage is TRBV18 and J usage is TRBJ1-4, with D hard to call. Trimming cost V 3 bases and J 7 bases, with 18 bases left between them. CDR3 length: 16 residues. Germline loops: CDR1 KGHSH, CDR2 LQKENI. The CDR3: CASSPTQTPVPEKLFF. The CDR3 DNA sequence: TGTGCCAGCTCACCTACCCAGACCCCGGTGCCTGAAAAACTGTTTTTT.

The chain uses TRBV5-1 and TRBJ2-1; TRBD1 might be the D (6 bases). The CDR3 is 13 residues long. V dropped 3 bases and J dropped 7 bases, with 11 bases sitting between them. Germline loops: CDR1 SGHRS, CDR2 YFSETQ. The CDR3 is CASSSDRRNEQFF. CDR3 sequence (DNA): TGCGCCAGCAGCTCCGACAGGAGAAATGAGCAGTTCTTC. Together with reference TRBV5-1 and TRBJ2-1, the CDR3 gives the full variable domain: KAGVTQTPRYLIKTRGQQVTLSCSPISGHRSVSWYQQTPGQGLQFLFEYFSETQRNKGNFPGRFSGRQFSNSRSEMNVSTLELGDSALYLCASSSDRRNEQFFGPGTRLTVL.

The genes are TRBV7-2 and TRBJ1-5; D gene ambiguous. Germline CDR1 is SGHTA and CDR2 is FQGNSA. The CDR3 is 13 amino acids. Trimming removed 2 bases at V and 5 bases at J, with 7 bases between. The chain's CDR3 is CASSLLTHQPQHF. CDR3 nucleotides: TGTGCCAGCAGCTTACTTACACATCAGCCCCAGCATTTT.

As concerns this clone: The junction does not match germline at one end; this may be a read error. The V call is TRBV20-1, the J call TRBJ2-7; no clear D. The CDR3 is 11 residues long. CDR1 and CDR2 (germline): DFQATT, SNEGSKA (reference sequence). The CDR3: CSARGQLEQYF. The CDR3 DNA reads TGCAGTGCTAGAGGCCAGTTGGAGCAATACTTC.

The chain recombines TRBV5-4 with TRBJ2-2; D not certain. This CDR3 region has 13 residues. V dropped 0 bases and J dropped 3 bases, with 3 bases sitting between them. Germline lookup yields CDR1 SGHNT and CDR2 YYREEE (reference sequence). CDR3 nucleotides: TGTGCCAGCAGCTTGGAATACACCGGGGAGCTGTTTTTT. This translates into CASSLEYTGELFF.

The gene calls are TRBV20-1 and TRBJ2-1; no clear D. The germline gives CDR1 DFQATT, CDR2 SNEGSKA (reference sequence). CDR3 length: 10 residues. CDR3 in DNA: TGCAGCCCACAAGGGAATGAGCAGTTCTTC. This codes for CSPQGNEQFF.

This sequence joins TRBV7-8 and TRBJ1-1; weak D call: TRBD1 (6 bases). This CDR3 spans 12 amino acids. The germline V gene encodes CDR1 SGHVS and CDR2 FQNEAQ. V was shortened by 1 base and J by 7 bases, with 7 bases between the two germline ends. CDR3 amino acids: CASSLVRGEAFF. CDR3 coding DNA: TGTGCCAGCAGCTTAGTCAGGGGTGAAGCTTTCTTT.

This clone was counted a few times. This chain links TRBV11-3 with TRBJ2-5; 8 nucleotides line up with TRBD2. With 4 bases clipped from V and 5 bases from J, the junction kept 9 bases outside the gene matches. CDR1 and CDR2 from the germline V gene are SGHNT and YENEEA. The CDR3 length is 15 residues. The CDR3 spells CASSSRAGGGETQYF. Here the CDR3 DNA reads TGTGCCAGCAGCTCCCGCGCGGGGGGAGGGGAGACCCAGTACTTC.

The genes are TRBV5-1 and TRBJ2-5, with 9 positions matching TRBD1. There are 14 residues in the CDR3. CDR1 and CDR2 (germline): SGHRS, YFSETQ. Unmatched junction bases numbered 7, after V lost 5 bases and J lost 5 bases. Written as DNA, the CDR3 is TGCGCCAGCAGTACAGGGGGCGGATGGGAGACCCAGTACTTC. It yields the protein CASSTGGGWETQYF. Using reference TRBV5-1 and TRBJ2-5 for the parts outside the CDR3, the full variable domain is KAGVTQTPRYLIKTRGQQVTLSCSPISGHRSVSWYQQTPGQGLQFLFEYFSETQRNKGNFPGRFSGRQFSNSRSEMNVSTLELGDSALYLCASSTGGGWETQYFGPGTRLLVL.

V usage is TRBV13 and J usage is TRBJ2-7, with TRBD2 matching over 12 bases. The CDR3 length is 14 residues. The junction had 1 base not matched to a gene; V was cut back by 1 base and J by 6 bases. The germline CDR1 and CDR2 sequences are PRHDT and FYEKMQ (reference sequence). The CDR3: CASSLASGGAEQYF. CDR3 bases: TGTGCCAGCAGCTTAGCTAGCGGGGGGGCCGAGCAGTACTTC.

The chain links TRBV27 to TRBJ1-1, with 10 bases that match TRBD1. Germline loops: CDR1 MNHEY, CDR2 SMNVEV (reference sequence). J lost 0 bases, V lost 5 bases, and 9 bases had no gene match. The CDR3 runs to 17 residues. CDR3 region: CASSLRQGAIMNTEAFF. CDR3 nucleotides: TGTGCCAGCAGTCTACGACAGGGGGCAATAATGAACACTGAAGCTTTCTTT.

The chain links TRBV7-3 to TRBJ1-1; 7 bases line up with TRBD1. CDR1 and CDR2 (germline): SGHTA, FQGTGA. This CDR3 is 14 amino acids long. V lost 1 base to trimming and J lost 6 bases; unmatched junction nucleotides: 5. CDR3 nucleotide sequence: TGTGCCAGCAGCTTAATGACAGGGTCGGCTGAAGCTTTCTTT. This encodes CASSLMTGSAEAFF.

This chain connects TRBV2 to TRBJ2-5, with 8 bases that match TRBD2. The CDR3 consists of 15 residues. Germline V gives CDR1 SNHLY, CDR2 FYNNEI. V trimming: 2 bases; J trimming: 4 bases; junction bases outside the gene matches: 6. The CDR3 is CASSERLAGRETQYF. In DNA, the CDR3 is TGTGCCAGCAGTGAACGGCTAGCGGGCCGAGAGACCCAGTACTTC.